This T cell receptor beta chain emerged from a study of OX40 agonist ivuxolimab in advanced cancers. Overall study context: Ivuxolimab, an agonistic anti-OX40 (CD134) antibody, was given to patients. Antecedent anti-PD-1, anti-PD-L1 or anti-CTLA-4 therapy was permissible, with roughly 36% having received some.

Notes on the study in general: On average, a greater number of expanded clones characterised CD8+ T cells relative to CD4+.

Using immunoSEQ multiplex PCR, the repertoire was profiled, and TCRdb retains in-frame clones only, with some absent. The table records some 77,000 clones, 80% to 90% of them present only once. Turning to this clone: Its antigen is unidentified.

Trimming removed 5 bases from V and 3 bases from J, with 14 bases in between. CDR1 is LNHDA, CDR2 SQIVND, per germline (reference sequence). The CDR3 is 14 residues long. The TCR originated in an adult with an advanced solid tumor such as melanoma, head and neck, liver or kidney cancer. The chain is built from TRBV19 and TRBJ2-7, with D possibly being TRBD1 (5 bases). Sequencing used CD4+ or CD8+ T cells sorted from blood, obtained in a trial of the OX40 agonist ivuxolimab. This chain's CDR3 is CASSGPRGIYEQYF. The CDR3, as DNA: TGTGCCAGTAGTGGCCCTAGGGGTATCTACGAGCAGTACTTC.